This is a list of T cell receptor beta chains from one sample in a study of blood T cells in healthy people across ages. From the 5' RACE reads, TCRdb called clonotypes with MiXCR, one entry per CDR3 protein. Among 1.2 million to 1.5 million distinct CDR3 sequences listed, 59% were seen once. Sequencing was carried out using blood. The receptors come from a man aged 18 to 30 in good health. Both conserved end residues are part of each CDR3. The D gene is left open where the match is weak. A clone size is listed for some rows: how often the clone was seen (once, few, many), or a class if it is expanded.

TRBJ2-5,few,TRBD1,TRBV4-1,TGCGCCAGCAGCCAGGGCGACAGGGATCAAGAGACCCAGTACTTC,CASSQGDRDQETQYF
TRBJ1-1,-,-,TRBV7-9,TGTGCCAGCAGCCTCGGACCGGGGGTTGCGACTGAAGCTTTCTTT,CASSLGPGVATEAFF
TRBJ2-7,-,-,TRBV29-1,TGCAGCGTCGTCGACGTAACCTACGAGCAGTACTTC,CSVVDVTYEQYF
TRBJ1-1,few,-,TRBV6-2/TRBV6-3,TGTGCCAGCAGTTTCGGCCTCCGGACTGAAGCTTTCTTT,CASSFGLRTEAFF
TRBJ2-3,many,TRBD2,TRBV4-3,TGCGCCAGCAGCCAAAGACTAGCGGGGGTCCAGGGTACGCAGTATTTT,CASSQRLAGVQGTQYF
TRBJ2-1,-,-,TRBV29-1,TGCAGCGTTGATCGGACTACCAACAATGAGCAGTTCTTC,CSVDRTTNNEQFF
TRBJ2-1,-,-,TRBV14,TGTGCCAGCAGCCCTCCTGGAGCACCAGCATACAATGAGCAGTTCTTC,CASSPPGAPAYNEQFF
TRBJ2-5,-,-,TRBV3-1,TGTGTCAGCAGCCAAGGGCAAGAGACCCAGTACTTC,CVSSQGQETQYF
TRBJ2-3,-,TRBD2,TRBV12-3/TRBV12-4,TGTGCCAGCGGAAAGACTAGCTGGGGCACAGATACGCAGTATTTT,CASGKTSWGTDTQYF
TRBJ1-2,-,TRBD1,TRBV12-3/TRBV12-4,TGTGCCAGCAGTCTTGGGACAGGGCGGCGGGGCTACACCTTC,CASSLGTGRRGYTF
TRBJ1-1,-,-,TRBV5-5,TGTGCCAGCAACTTGGAATCGGGACATCGGAACACTGAAGCTTTCTTT,CASNLESGHRNTEAFF
TRBJ2-7,-,-,TRBV4-2,TGTGCCAGCAGCCAAGGGGGAGGATCCAATGAGCAGTACTTC,CASSQGGGSNEQYF
TRBJ1-2,few,-,TRBV4-1,TGCGCCAGCAGCCAAGTGGACTCCGGCGACTATGGCTACACCTTC,CASSQVDSGDYGYTF
TRBJ1-1,-,TRBD1,TRBV5-1,TGCGCCAGCGGTGAGGACAGGGACACTGAAGCTTTCTTT,CASGEDRDTEAFF
TRBJ2-3,-,-,TRBV10-1,TGCGCCAGCAGTGGGCCGCGCACGCAGTATTTT,CASSGPRTQYF
TRBJ1-6,-,TRBD1,TRBV4-3,TGCGCCAGCAGCCAAAGGACAGGGGAATATAATTCACCCCTCCACTTT,CASSQRTGEYNSPLHF
TRBJ2-3,-,-,TRBV6-2/TRBV6-3,TGTGCCAGCAGTTACGGTACTCACGGCACAGATACGCAGTATTTT,CASSYGTHGTDTQYF
TRBJ2-1,-,-,TRBV4-1,TGCGCCAGCAGCCAAGAATTGGAAGTAGCTAAGCAGTTCTTC,CASSQELEVAKQFF
TRBJ2-1,-,-,TRBV29-1,TGCAGCGTCGCCGGACACAACAATGAGCAGTTCTTC,CSVAGHNNEQFF
TRBJ2-3,-,TRBD1,TRBV5-1,TGCGCCAGCAGCTTGGACGGGACAGATGCTTATACGCAGTATTTT,CASSLDGTDAYTQYF
TRBJ2-1,-,-,TRBV21-1,TGTGCCAGCAGCAGGGGCCGTCCGTGGAATGAGCAGTTCTTC,CASSRGRPWNEQFF
TRBJ2-2,-,TRBD1,TRBV29-1,TGCAGCGGCGGACAGGGGTTCACCGGGGAGCTGTTTTTT,CSGGQGFTGELFF